This T cell receptor beta chain was recovered during a study of shared clonotypes between healthy human individuals. General study points: Blood was the only sampled material, and tissue repertoires likely differ.

In its sample, this clone was seen a few times. Antigen: not known. The protocol was immunoSEQ multiplex PCR, while the TCRdb copy is restricted to in-frame clones and leaves out a portion. The sample lists 850,000 to 1,200,000 clones; approximately 70% were seen once. Germline V gene lookup returns CDR1 SGDLS and CDR2 YYNGEE. The CDR3 is made up of 15 amino acids. With 1 base clipped from V and 11 bases from J, the junction kept 7 bases outside the gene matches. The receptor's source is a man in his late teens or twenties in good health. Source material: memory CD4+ T cells sorted from blood. Specified subset: CD45RA-negative fraction. The J gene is TRBJ1-6, the V gene TRBV9; 9 bases align to TRBD1. The CDR3 region is CASSVSGTGMTPLHF. The CDR3, as DNA: TGTGCCAGCAGCGTATCCGGGACAGGGATGACACCCCTCCACTTT.